One sample yielded the 18 T cell receptor beta chains listed below, sequenced in a study of blood T cell repertoires in COVID-19. Data came from immunoSEQ multiplex PCR; TCRdb stores just in-frame clones and leaves some out. Among 120,000 to 150,000 clones listed, around nine tenths were seen once. Sample: peripheral blood. The receptors here all came from a human donor in a cohort sampled during active COVID-19.

The chain combines TRBV6-6 with TRBJ1-2; D possibly corresponds to TRBD1 (6 bases). Trimming took 7 bases from V and 5 from J, leaving 14 bases between them. The CDR3 loop spans 13 amino acids. CDR1 is MNHNY, CDR2 SVGAGI, per germline (reference sequence). CDR3 sequence: CASKPSGQYGYTF. The CDR3, as DNA: TGTGCCAGCAAACCCTCTGGACAGTATGGCTACACCTTC.

The chain employs TRBV12-5 and TRBJ1-3; D remains unclear. With 7 bases removed from V and 0 bases from J, the gap between germline ends came to 10 bases. The CDR3 covers 14 residues. CDR1 is LGHNT and CDR2 is FRNRAP in the germline V gene. CDR3: CASAPTVSGNTIYF. DNA of the CDR3: TGTGCTAGTGCCCCAACGGTCTCTGGAAACACCATATATTTT. Full variable domain (outside the CDR3, taken from reference TRBV12-5 and TRBJ1-3): DARVTQTPRHKVTEMGQEVTMRCQPILGHNTVFWYRQTMMQGLELLAYFRNRAPLDDSGMPKDRFSAEMPDATLATLKIQPSEPRDSAVYFCASAPTVSGNTIYFGEGSWLTVV.

The chain employs TRBV2 and TRBJ1-2; 7 bases map to TRBD1. Trimming cost V 2 bases and J 8 bases; bases outside gene matches: 11. Germline V gene data show CDR1 as SNHLY and CDR2 as FYNNEI. CDR3 length: 15 amino acids. CDR3 DNA: TGTGCCAGCAGTGAAAGTAACGACAGGGTAAAGGGCTACACCTTC. It specifies CASSESNDRVKGYTF.

V is TRBV10-3 and J is TRBJ2-1; 9 bases are a match to TRBD2. Per the germline V gene, CDR1 is ENHRY and CDR2 is SYGVKD. The J segment lost 5 bases and the V segment lost 0 bases, leaving 5 bases of the junction unmatched. The CDR3 is 16 residues long. The CDR3, as DNA: TGTGCCATCAGTGAGTCGGGCGGGGGGGCAAACAATGAGCAGTTCTTC. Its protein product is CAISESGGGANNEQFF.

The rearrangement links TRBV5-1 to TRBJ2-5; 11 bases fit TRBD2. The length of the CDR3 is 16 residues. Germline V gene sequence: CDR1 SGHRS, CDR2 YFSETQ. Trimming cost V 4 bases and J 2 bases; bases outside gene matches: 7. The DNA for the CDR3 is TGCGCCAGCAGCACCGGGACTAGCGGTCGACAAGAGACCCAGTACTTC. Amino acid sequence: CASSTGTSGRQETQYF.

V and J are TRBV30 and TRBJ2-3; TRBD2 aligns across 9 bases. CDR3 size: 13 residues. V shed 4 bases and J 6 bases; nucleotides not matched to a gene: 5. Germline lookup yields CDR1 GTSNPN and CDR2 SVGIG (reference sequence). The CDR3 spells CAWNAGGLDTQYF. The CDR3 DNA follows: TGTGCCTGGAACGCGGGGGGGCTGGATACGCAGTATTTT.

With respect to this clone: Within the sample, other DNA sequences also encode this same CDR3. The chain carries TRBV19 and TRBJ2-5; TRBD2 agrees at 11 bases. The V gene's germline CDR1 is LNHDA and CDR2 SQIVND (reference sequence). The CDR3 is 16 residues long. J was trimmed by 4 bases and V by 4 bases; bases with no gene match: 8. The CDR3: CASSTTSGGRGETQYF. CDR3 nucleotides: TGTGCCAGTAGTACCACTAGCGGGGGCCGGGGAGAGACCCAGTACTTC.

This chain joins TRBV6-6 and TRBJ1-6; D might be TRBD1 (6 bases). The CDR3 consists of 15 residues. Trimming pared 5 bases from V and 7 bases from J, leaving 15 bases between. The germline gives CDR1 MNHNY, CDR2 SVGAGI (reference sequence). Written as DNA, the CDR3 is TGTGCCAGCAGTAGACGGACAGCCAGCAATTCACCCCTCCACTTT. It yields the protein CASSRRTASNSPLHF.

The chain links TRBV25-1 to TRBJ2-1, with no clear D. CDR1 and CDR2 from the germline V gene are MGHDK and SYGVNS. V gave up 3 bases and J gave up 9 bases, with 9 bases separating them. CDR3 length: 12 residues. The CDR3 coding sequence is TGTGCCAGCAGTGACCCTGACTGTGAGCAGTTCTTC. This codes for CASSDPDCEQFF. Drawing the rest from reference TRBV25-1 and TRBJ2-1, the complete variable domain is EADIYQTPRYLVIGTGKKITLECSQTMGHDKMYWYQQDPGMELHLIHYSYGVNSTEKGDLSSESTVSRIRTEHFPLTLESARPSHTSQYLCASSDPDCEQFFGPGTRLTVL.

The V gene is TRBV19, the J gene TRBJ2-7; D is undetermined. This CDR3 has 15 amino acids. From germline, CDR1 is LNHDA and CDR2 SQIVND (reference sequence). V dropped 3 bases and J dropped 2 bases, with 14 bases sitting between them. The CDR3 spells CASSILGGRTYEQYF. Here the CDR3 DNA reads TGTGCCAGTAGTATCTTAGGCGGCAGAACCTACGAGCAGTACTTC.

This chain joins TRBV14 and TRBJ1-5; D gene unclear. In germline, CDR1 is SGHDN, CDR2 FVKESK. V was cut by 4 bases and J by 4 bases, with 8 bases left in between. The CDR3 loop spans 13 amino acids. The CDR3 protein is CASSLAVNQPQHF. CDR3 sequence (DNA): TGTGCCAGCAGCCTGGCAGTAAATCAGCCCCAGCATTTT.

The chain couples TRBV6-2 or TRBV6-3 to TRBJ2-7; perhaps TRBD1 as D (6 bases). Looked up from germline, CDR1 is MNHEY and CDR2 is SVGEGT. The germline V and J ends were trimmed by 4 bases and 6 bases, with 10 bases remaining between them. The CDR3 has 12 amino acids. The CDR3 DNA is TGTGCCAGCAGTTTAATGACAGGCGAGCAGTACTTC. Amino acids: CASSLMTGEQYF.

J is TRBJ1-3 and V is TRBV3-1 (or the pseudogene TRBV3-2); TRBD1 aligns across 7 bases. CDR1 LGHDT and CDR2 YNNKEL come from the germline V gene (reference sequence). The CDR3 is made up of 15 amino acids. Losses at the gene ends were 8 bases for V and 2 bases for J; bases not matched to a gene: 9. CDR3 coding DNA: TGTGCCAGCGGCGATCCGACAGGGACTGGAAACACCATATATTTT. Amino acid sequence: CASGDPTGTGNTIYF.

The V gene is TRBV4-2, the J gene TRBJ2-3; 9 bases map to TRBD1. This CDR3 contains 16 residues. Trimming cost V 5 bases and J 1 base; bases outside gene matches: 7. Germline lookup yields CDR1 LGHNA and CDR2 YNFKEQ. CDR3 nucleotides: TGTGCCAGCAGCAAGGGACAGGGCGGGGGCACAGATACGCAGTATTTT. This sequence encodes CASSKGQGGGTDTQYF.

V usage is TRBV19 and J usage is TRBJ2-3; D gene unclear. V dropped 1 base and J dropped 2 bases, with 10 bases sitting between them. The CDR3 has 15 amino acids. Germline V gene data show CDR1 as LNHDA and CDR2 as SQIVND (reference sequence). The CDR3 reads CASSIVDFNTDTQYF. CDR3 sequence (DNA): TGTGCCAGTAGTATAGTTGACTTCAACACAGATACGCAGTATTTT.

Concerning this clone itself: Different DNA sequences within this sample yield the same CDR3. The V gene is TRBV9, the J gene TRBJ1-2; 10 bases agree with TRBD1. After removal of 3 bases from V and 6 bases from J, the junction contained 2 bases not matched to a gene. Per germline, CDR1 SGDLS and CDR2 YYNGEE. This CDR3 has 13 residues. The CDR3: CASSAGQGNGYTF. The DNA for the CDR3 is TGTGCCAGCAGCGCGGGACAGGGGAATGGCTACACCTTC.

The chain's CDR3 is CSVRGLDEQYF. CDR3 sequence (DNA): TGCAGCGTGAGGGGGTTGGACGAGCAGTACTTC. The gene calls are TRBV29-1 and TRBJ2-7; a possible D gene is TRBD1 (6 bases). Trimming pared 6 bases from V and 5 bases from J, leaving 11 bases between. The CDR3 is 11 amino acids. Germline V CDR1 and CDR2: SQVTM, ANQGSEA.

The genes are TRBV19 and TRBJ1-2, with TRBD1 identical over 7 bases. Germline trimming cut 5 bases from V and 4 bases from J; bases unmatched to any gene: 4. This CDR3 has 13 amino acids. From germline, CDR1 is LNHDA and CDR2 SQIVND (reference sequence). DNA of the CDR3: TGTGCCAGTAGTCCTGGGACAGCCTATGGCTACACCTTC. Translating gives CASSPGTAYGYTF. Filled out from reference TRBV19 and TRBJ1-2, the complete variable domain reads DGGITQSPKYLFRKEGQNVTLSCEQNLNHDAMYWYRQDPGQGLRLIYYSQIVNDFQKGDIAEGYSVSREKKESFPLTVTSAQKNPTAFYLCASSPGTAYGYTFGSGTRLTVV.